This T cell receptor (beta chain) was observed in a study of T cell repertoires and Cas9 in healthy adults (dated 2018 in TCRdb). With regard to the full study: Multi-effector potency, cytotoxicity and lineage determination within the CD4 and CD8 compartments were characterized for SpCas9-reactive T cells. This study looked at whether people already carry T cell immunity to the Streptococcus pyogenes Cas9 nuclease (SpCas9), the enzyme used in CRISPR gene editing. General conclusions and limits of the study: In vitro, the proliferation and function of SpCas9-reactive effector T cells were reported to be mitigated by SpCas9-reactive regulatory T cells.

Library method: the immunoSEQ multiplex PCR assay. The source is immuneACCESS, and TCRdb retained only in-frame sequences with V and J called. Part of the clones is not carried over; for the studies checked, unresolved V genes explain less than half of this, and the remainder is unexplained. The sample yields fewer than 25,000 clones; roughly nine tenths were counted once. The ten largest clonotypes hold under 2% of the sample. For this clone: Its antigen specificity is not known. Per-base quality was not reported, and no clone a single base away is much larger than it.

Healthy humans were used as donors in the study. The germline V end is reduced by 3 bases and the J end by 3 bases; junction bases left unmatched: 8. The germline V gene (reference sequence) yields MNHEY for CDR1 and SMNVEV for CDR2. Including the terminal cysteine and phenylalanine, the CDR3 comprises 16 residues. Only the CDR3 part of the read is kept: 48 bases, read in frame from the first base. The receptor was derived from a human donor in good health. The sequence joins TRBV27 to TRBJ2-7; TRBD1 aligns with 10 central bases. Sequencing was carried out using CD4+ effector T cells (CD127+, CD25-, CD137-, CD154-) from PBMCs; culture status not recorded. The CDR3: CASSFSPGQGIYEQYF. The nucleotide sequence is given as TGTGCCAGCAGTTTCTCCCCGGGACAGGGGATCTACGAGCAGTACTTC.